The T cell receptor beta chain described here comes from a study of response to subunit inactivated influenza vaccine. Overall study results and limits: Few new T cells, the authors suggested, are recruited by each seasonal influenza vaccination.

One entry per CDR3 protein results from TCRdb running MiXCR on the RT-PCR reads. The table includes fewer than 700,000 distinct CDR3 sequences, around 13% detected once. About this clonotype: Its matching antigen is unknown.

This clonotype was obtained from a man in his fifties who received an inactivated influenza vaccine. The sample was PBMCs from blood, taken about 6 weeks after vaccination.

The CDR3 region is CASTGGQASTDTQYF. In DNA, the CDR3 is TGTGCCAGTACCGGGGGACAGGCCAGCACAGATACGCAGTATTTT. The gene calls are TRBV19 and TRBJ2-3, with 8 bases matching TRBD1. Germline V CDR1 and CDR2: LNHDA, SQIVND (reference sequence). The CDR3 runs to 15 residues. After removal of 7 bases from V and 0 bases from J, the junction contained 6 bases not matched to a gene.